This entry features one TCR beta chain sequence. V lost 0 bases to trimming and J lost 7 bases, with 10 bases between them. This CDR3 region has 13 residues. Germline V CDR1 and CDR2: SGHTS, YDEGEE. This specimen belongs to a study of shared clonotypes between healthy human individuals. As defined, naive CD8 cells were CD45RO-negative and positively selected for CCR7, with terminally differentiated effector memory CD45RA+ cells excluded. There were no recent acute infections or vaccinations among the donors, who were healthy HIV-negative adults. The method was immunoSEQ multiplex PCR; TCRdb's version includes in-frame clones alone and lacks a portion of them. The table shows just over 2,000,000 clones, with less than 95% occurring only once.

Specimen: naive CD8+ T cells sorted from blood. The rearrangement joins TRBV5-8 to TRBJ1-2; D not certain. This TCR was sampled from a man younger than 35 in good health. CDR3 region: CASSLAEGGGYTF. Here the CDR3 DNA reads TGTGCCAGCAGCTTGGCAGAGGGAGGTGGCTACACCTTC. Variable domain in full (rest from reference TRBV5-8 and TRBJ1-2): EAGVTQSPTHLIKTRGQQATLRCSPISGHTSVYWYQQALGLGLQFLLWYDEGEERNRGNFPPRFSGRQFPNYSSELNVNALELEDSALYLCASSLAEGGGYTFGSGTRLTVV.